The 20 T cell receptor beta chains below were found in one sample sequenced in a study of cytomegalovirus exposure and HLA in healthy donors (dated by TCRdb to the late 2010s). Libraries were prepared through the immunoSEQ multiplex PCR assay. For the multiplex PCR, a mixture combining 60 forward primers for TCR Vbeta segments and 13 reverse primers for TCR Jbeta segments was used. Here the immuneACCESS table is served through TCRdb, limited to in-frame sequences with V and J called. Missing clones are a known gap in these copies; in checked studies unresolved V genes cover under half, and the rest lacks a known reason. This sample gives about 37,000 clones in total; roughly 79% of them show up just once. Approximately 8.5% of the sample is held by the ten biggest clonotypes. The sequenced sample consisted of PBMCs. The receptor source for this set is a woman aged 40 to 50 in good health and CMV-seronegative.

This clone was detected a few times. The chain carries TRBV6-6 and TRBJ1-5; the D gene is possibly TRBD1 (6 bases). This CDR3 comprises 15 residues. Germline-derived CDR1 and CDR2 are MNHNY and SVGAGI (reference sequence). Trimming stripped 5 bases from V and 3 bases from J, with 14 bases between. CDR3 sequence reads: CASSDPTGSNQPQHF. In nucleotides, the CDR3 is TGTGCCAGCAGTGACCCTACAGGGTCCAATCAGCCCCAGCATTTT.

Note on this clone: One end of the junction is discordant with germline, which a read error may explain. The V and J genes are TRBV7-7 and TRBJ1-2; 7 bases align to TRBD1. Germline V lookup: CDR1 SSHAT, CDR2 FNYEAQ (reference sequence). The CDR3 runs 17 residues. The CDR3 DNA reads TGTGCTAGCAGCTCGCCTCGGGAGGGGGCAAGGGACTATGGCTACACCTTC. It yields the protein CASSSPREGARDYGYTF. The full variable domain, its missing parts supplied by reference TRBV7-7 and TRBJ1-2, is GAGVSQSPRYKVTKRGQDVTLRCDPISSHATLYWYQQALGQGPEFLTYFNYEAQPDKSGLPSDRFSAERPEGSISTLTIQRTEQRDSAMYRCASSSPREGARDYGYTFGSGTRLTVV.

The table lists this clone with a few counts. The chain has TRBV7-6 and TRBJ2-4, with TRBD2 matching over 7 bases. Germline CDR1 SGHVS, CDR2 FNYEAQ. Losses at the gene ends were 5 bases for V and 4 bases for J; bases not matched to a gene: 5. CDR3 length: 14 residues. This chain's CDR3 is CASSPMGGKNIQYF. CDR3 coding DNA: TGTGCCAGCAGCCCTATGGGGGGGAAAAACATTCAGTACTTC.

J is TRBJ2-3 and V is TRBV5-1; 9 bases line up with TRBD2. The V and J ends lost 2 bases and 2 bases, in that order; junction bases with no gene match: 6. The CDR3 covers 16 residues. Germline-derived CDR1 and CDR2 are SGHRS and YFSETQ. This CDR3 is CASSFISGGSTDTQYF. In nucleotides, the CDR3 is TGCGCCAGCAGCTTTATAAGCGGGGGGTCCACAGATACGCAGTATTTT.

A single count supports this clone. V is TRBV7-3 and J is TRBJ2-3; a possible D gene is TRBD2 (6 bases). The CDR3 has 15 amino acids. Germline V gene lookup returns CDR1 SGHTA and CDR2 FQGTGA. V lost 0 bases, J lost 2 bases, and 9 bases lay in between. The CDR3 loop is CASSLTSGYTDTQYF. The DNA of the CDR3 is TGTGCCAGCAGCTTAACTAGCGGCTACACAGATACGCAGTATTTT.

The gene calls are TRBV7-3 and TRBJ2-1; 10 bases are shared with TRBD2. The junction had 8 bases not matched to a gene; V was cut back by 5 bases and J by 1 base. Per germline, CDR1 SGHTA and CDR2 FQGTGA. CDR3 length equals 17 residues. The CDR3, as DNA: TGTGCCAGCAGCCCTAGCGGGGGTGCGGTATCCTACAATGAGCAGTTCTTC. Amino acid sequence: CASSPSGGAVSYNEQFF. The full variable domain, its missing parts supplied by reference TRBV7-3 and TRBJ2-1, is GAGVSQTPSNKVTEKGKYVELRCDPISGHTALYWYRQSLGQGPEFLIYFQGTGAADDSGLPNDRFFAVRPEGSVSTLKIQRTERGDSAVYLCASSPSGGAVSYNEQFFGPGTRLTVL.

This sequence joins TRBV4-2 and TRBJ2-1; D is unresolved. Trimming pared 1 base from V and 3 bases from J, leaving 4 bases between. The CDR3 is 13 amino acids. Germline loops: CDR1 LGHNA, CDR2 YNFKEQ. Here the CDR3 reads CASSQGSYNEQFF. CDR3 coding DNA: TGTGCCAGCAGCCAAGGGAGCTACAATGAGCAGTTCTTC.

V usage is TRBV11-2 and J usage is TRBJ2-3, with 9 bases that match TRBD1. Germline values: CDR1 SGHAT, CDR2 FQNNGV. The CDR3 runs to 15 residues. After removal of 3 bases from V and 3 bases from J, the junction contained 4 bases not matched to a gene. For the CDR3, the DNA is TGTGCCAGCAGCTTGGACAGGGGAAGTACAGATACGCAGTATTTT. This sequence encodes CASSLDRGSTDTQYF.

This chain joins TRBV6-1 and TRBJ1-5; 8 bases agree with TRBD1. The CDR3 runs to 14 residues. The germline V gene has CDR1 MNHNS and CDR2 SASEGT. V lost 10 bases to trimming and J lost 1 base; unmatched junction nucleotides: 6. The CDR3 loop is CAIDRGLSNQPQHF. As DNA, the CDR3 is TGTGCCATCGACAGGGGTCTGAGCAATCAGCCCCAGCATTTT.

The J gene is TRBJ1-4, the V gene TRBV6-5; D uncertain. This CDR3 region has 13 residues. Germline V lookup: CDR1 MNHEY, CDR2 SVGAGI. Trimming pared 2 bases from V and 8 bases from J, leaving 9 bases between. Written as DNA, the CDR3 is TGTGCCAGCAGTTACCGAGTGTCCGAAAAACTGTTTTTT. It specifies CASSYRVSEKLFF.

The genes are TRBV5-5 and TRBJ1-3; 8 positions agree with TRBD1. Germline V gene lookup returns CDR1 SGHKS and CDR2 YYEKEE (reference sequence). Losses at the gene ends were 2 bases for V and 0 bases for J; bases not matched to a gene: 1. This CDR3 is built from 15 residues. The CDR3 nucleotides read TGTGCCAGCAGCTTAACAGGGGGCTCTGGAAACACCATATATTTT. Its protein is CASSLTGGSGNTIYF.

The chain is built from TRBV12-5 and TRBJ2-2; 8 bases are a match to TRBD2. The CDR3 contains 17 residues. V lost 0 bases to trimming and J lost 7 bases; unmatched junction nucleotides: 10. Germline-derived CDR1 and CDR2 are LGHNT and FRNRAP. The CDR3 DNA follows: TGTGCTAGTGGTTTGGTCGGGGGGGCAGAACAGAGCGGGGAGCTGTTTTTT. It is translated as CASGLVGGAEQSGELFF.

This chain connects TRBV6-5 to TRBJ1-4; possible D gene TRBD1, 5 bases. Per the germline V gene, CDR1 is MNHEY and CDR2 is SVGAGI. CDR3 size: 15 residues. Trimming removed 6 bases at V and 0 bases at J, with 11 bases between. The CDR3 nucleotides are TGTGCCAGCAGAACCGACAGCGCAACTAATGAAAAACTGTTTTTT. Translating it yields CASRTDSATNEKLFF.

The CDR3 DNA sequence: TGTGCCAGCTCACCGGGACTAGCGGACAATGAGCAGTTCTTC. Protein product: CASSPGLADNEQFF. The chain links TRBV18 to TRBJ2-1; 11 bases are a match to TRBD2. Germline trimming cut 3 bases from V and 5 bases from J; bases unmatched to any gene: 0. This CDR3 region has 14 residues. Looked up from germline, CDR1 is KGHSH and CDR2 is LQKENI.

The genes are TRBV27 and TRBJ1-5; D remains ambiguous. This CDR3 comprises 14 residues. CDR1 and CDR2 from the germline V gene are MNHEY and SMNVEV (reference sequence). The V and J ends lost 1 base and 7 bases respectively, with 11 bases between them. CDR3 sequence: CASSLWGGGQPQHF. The CDR3 coding sequence is TGTGCCAGCAGTTTATGGGGTGGAGGGCAGCCCCAGCATTTT.

The CDR3 protein is CASSFRTGRGTGELFF. The CDR3 DNA is TGTGCCAGCAGCTTCCGGACAGGGCGTGGCACCGGGGAGCTGTTTTTT. This chain uses TRBV11-2 with TRBJ2-2; TRBD1 matches at 8 bases. Germline CDR1 is SGHAT and CDR2 is FQNNGV. V was pared by 3 bases and J by 4 bases, with 7 bases of the junction left unmatched. There are 16 residues in the CDR3.

The gene calls are TRBV7-2 and TRBJ2-1; tentative D call: TRBD2 (7 bases). CDR1 is SGHTA and CDR2 is FQGNSA in the germline V gene. This CDR3 region has 17 residues. V lost 5 bases, J lost 0 bases, and 17 bases lay in between. The CDR3 is CASSTLGGAYSYNEQFF. CDR3 DNA: TGTGCCAGCAGCACCTTGGGGGGGGCATACTCCTACAATGAGCAGTTCTTC.

The V gene is TRBV7-2, the J gene TRBJ2-5, with 12 bases matching TRBD2. The CDR3 consists of 17 residues. Germline values: CDR1 SGHTA, CDR2 FQGNSA. V lost 1 base to trimming and J lost 2 bases; unmatched junction nucleotides: 5. CDR3 residues: CASSLGNLAGGQETQYF. As DNA, the CDR3 is TGTGCCAGCAGCTTAGGAAATCTAGCGGGGGGGCAAGAGACCCAGTACTTC.

The chain has TRBV7-2 and TRBJ1-3; TRBD1 is a possible D gene (5 bases). The length of the CDR3 is 15 residues. Per germline, CDR1 SGHTA and CDR2 FQGNSA. V was clipped by 1 base and J by 3 bases, with 10 bases between them. The CDR3 sequence is CASSLGGTVGNTIYF. The DNA of the CDR3 is TGTGCCAGCAGCTTAGGCGGGACGGTTGGAAACACCATATATTTT.

CDR3 sequence (DNA): TGTGCCAGTAGTCCGGACAGGGGGCGGCGTCAGCCCCAGCATTTT. This sequence encodes CASSPDRGRRQPQHF. This chain joins TRBV19 and TRBJ1-5; 11 nucleotides match TRBD1. The CDR3 has 15 amino acids. Germline lookup yields CDR1 LNHDA and CDR2 SQIVND (reference sequence). Trimming at V came to 5 bases and at J to 6 bases, leaving 6 bases not matched to a gene.